The source of this T cell receptor (beta chain) is a study of monozygotic twins with inflammatory bowel disease. Study outcomes and limitations: Inverse Simpson values showed less TCRbeta diversity in IBD patients than in their healthy co-twins. In the analysis, different T cell subtypes could not be told apart. Especially where disease activity was present, IBD patients had fewer clonotypes in common with others than healthy twins did.

UMIs incorporating a 6-nucleotide sample barcode were appended by means of template switching. Using the 5' RACE reads, TCRdb records one entry per CDR3 protein without DNA. This sample's table has about 140,000 distinct CDR3 sequences. A note on this clonotype: Its antigen is not known.

Sequencing used blood. This TCR was recovered from a human donor with ulcerative colitis or Crohn's disease, or a healthy co-twin of an affected twin (not recorded which).

CDR3 sequence reads: CASSRTLFSGVEGNQPQHF. The chain uses TRBV6-2 or TRBV6-3 and TRBJ1-5; TCRdb picks TRBD1, but there is no DNA to check that call. Germline V gives CDR1 MNHEY, CDR2 SVGEGT. The CDR3 spans 19 residues.